The 26 T cell receptor beta chains reported below all come from one sample, sequenced in a study of CD8 T cells in ankylosing spondylitis (TCRdb year 2017). The library relied on 5' RACE. Sequencing relied on an Illumina HiSeq 2500. TCRdb applied fastp at Q25 and MiXCR to the public reads, then kept only in-frame beta chains. When rows share a CDR3 protein, they turn into one entry using the most common DNA and genes. This sample comprises 100,000 to 150,000 distinct CDR3 sequences, about a tenth of them detected only once. Of the sample, 2.5% to 4% is held by the ten largest clones. The specimen was blood, either unsorted or a sorted T cell fraction (not recorded which). The receptors originated from a male donor with ankylosing spondylitis or in good health (not recorded which).

The rearrangement joins TRBV12-3 or TRBV12-4 to TRBJ2-5, with a possible D match to TRBD2 (6 bases). This CDR3 comprises 14 residues. Trimming pared 4 bases from V and 1 base from J, leaving 10 bases between. The chain's CDR3 is CASSSRTTQETQYF. As DNA, the CDR3 is TGTGCCAGCAGTTCCAGGACTACCCAAGAGACCCAGTACTTC.

The chain recombines TRBV3-1 with TRBJ1-4; tentative D call: TRBD1 (6 bases). The CDR3 contains 14 residues. Germline-derived CDR1 and CDR2 are LGHDT and YNNKEL (reference sequence). V gave up 2 bases and J gave up 5 bases, with 9 bases separating them. CDR3 loop: CASSQQGNNEKLFF. For the CDR3, the DNA is TGTGCCAGCAGCCAACAGGGGAACAATGAAAAACTGTTTTTT. Together with reference TRBV3-1 and TRBJ1-4, the CDR3 gives the full variable domain: DTAVSQTPKYLVTQMGNDKSIKCEQNLGHDTMYWYKQDSKKFLKIMFSYNNKELIINETVPNRFSPKSPDKAHLNLHINSLELGDSAVYFCASSQQGNNEKLFFGSGTQLSVL.

This chain joins TRBV12-3 or TRBV12-4 and TRBJ2-7; 9 bases are a match to TRBD1. With V trimmed by 3 bases and J by 0 bases, 12 bases remained unmatched. CDR3 length equals 18 residues. The DNA for the CDR3 is TGTGCCAGCAGTTTTTTTAGGACTACAGGGGGCATCTCCTACGAGCAGTACTTC. Translated, it gives CASSFFRTTGGISYEQYF.

This clonotype was picked up many times. A read error may account for a junction end that differs from germline. The chain is built from TRBV18 and TRBJ2-2, with 7 bases matching TRBD2. CDR3 size: 17 residues. Per the germline V gene, CDR1 is KGHSH and CDR2 is LQKENI. The CDR3 reads CASSPFAGTTESGQLFF. CDR3 coding DNA: TGTGCCAGCTCACCTTTCGCCGGGACTACAGAATCCGGGCAGCTGTTTTTT.

The chain joins TRBV20-1 to TRBJ2-1; D possibly corresponds to TRBD2 (6 bases). Germline V gene lookup returns CDR1 DFQATT and CDR2 SNEGSKA (reference sequence). The CDR3 extends over 18 amino acids. Trimming pared 0 bases from V and 6 bases from J, leaving 24 bases between. The CDR3 DNA follows: TGCAGTGCTAGAGATTGGGAATCGAGAGTGACTAGTGGCAATGAGCAGTTCTTC. Translation: CSARDWESRVTSGNEQFF.

J is TRBJ2-3 and V is TRBV9, with 10 bases that match TRBD2. CDR3 length equals 17 residues. V lost 0 bases and J lost 2; bases outside the gene matches: 6. Germline CDR1 is SGDLS and CDR2 is YYNGEE. CDR3 nucleotides: TGTGCCAGCAGCGTAGTGAGTCTAGCGGGGGTCACAGATACGCAGTATTTT. This gives the protein CASSVVSLAGVTDTQYF.

This clonotype was counted ten times or more. The chain recombines TRBV7-9 with TRBJ1-4; D unresolved. With 0 bases removed from V and 0 bases from J, the gap between germline ends came to 2 bases. The CDR3 consists of 14 residues. The germline V gene encodes CDR1 SEHNR and CDR2 FQNEAQ (reference sequence). CDR3 nucleotides: TGTGCCAGCAGCTTAGCGGCAACTAATGAAAAACTGTTTTTT. Translating it yields CASSLAATNEKLFF.

This clonotype occurred many times. The chain links TRBV7-6 to TRBJ2-7; D gene unclear. CDR1 and CDR2 from the germline V gene are SGHVS and FNYEAQ. The V and J ends lost 3 bases and 1 base respectively, with 7 bases between them. The CDR3 sequence is 13 residues long. CDR3 sequence (DNA): TGTGCCAGCAGCTTTGGGGTTTCCTACGAGCAGTACTTC. Protein: CASSFGVSYEQYF. The full variable domain, completed using reference TRBV7-6 and TRBJ2-7, is GAGVSQSPRYKVTKRGQDVALRCDPISGHVSLYWYRQALGQGPEFLTYFNYEAQQDKSGLPNDRFSAERPEGSISTLTIQRTEQRDSAMYRCASSFGVSYEQYFGPGTRLTVT.

The genes are TRBV14 and TRBJ2-3; D is uncertain. Looked up from germline, CDR1 is SGHDN and CDR2 is FVKESK. The CDR3 loop spans 15 amino acids. Trimming shortened V by 0 bases and J by 5 bases, and 12 bases separated the two germline ends. CDR3 amino acids: CASSQENPAEDTQYF. The DNA of the CDR3 is TGTGCCAGCAGCCAAGAGAATCCGGCGGAAGATACGCAGTATTTT.

V usage is TRBV28 and J usage is TRBJ2-5; 7 bases are a match to TRBD2. V shed 3 bases, J shed 2 bases, and the junction held 6 bases outside the gene matches. The CDR3 runs to 15 residues. Germline assignment: CDR1 MDHEN and CDR2 SYDVKM. For the CDR3, the DNA is TGTGCCAGCAGTTTGGAGTCTAGCGGACAAGAGACCCAGTACTTC. Translation: CASSLESSGQETQYF.

This clonotype was found a few times. A read error may account for a junction end that differs from germline. The J gene is TRBJ2-1, the V gene TRBV7-7; D might be TRBD1 (6 bases). The CDR3 extends over 13 amino acids. CDR1 is SSHAT, CDR2 FNYEAQ, per germline (reference sequence). CDR3: CASSLGGGGEQFF. The CDR3, as DNA: TGTGCTAGCAGCTTAGGGGGTGGTGGTGAGCAGTTCTTC.

This clonotype has at least ten counts. The junction differs from germline at one of its ends, possibly a read error. This chain connects TRBV28 to TRBJ2-1, with 7 bases aligning to TRBD2. The CDR3 spans 12 residues. Per germline, CDR1 MDHEN and CDR2 SYDVKM. CDR3 in DNA: TGTGCCATCAGTACAGCGGGGAGTGAGCAGTTCTTC. This encodes CAISTAGSEQFF. The entire variable domain, with the rest obtained from reference TRBV28 and TRBJ2-1, is as follows: DVKVTQSSRYLVKRTGEKVFLECVQDMDHENMFWYRQDPGLGLRLIYFSYDVKMKEKGDIPEGYSVSREKKERFSLILESASTNQTSMYLCAISTAGSEQFFGPGTRLTVL.

This clonotype showed up many times. The V gene is TRBV10-3, the J gene TRBJ2-5; D perhaps matches TRBD2 (6 bases). Germline V gene sequence: CDR1 ENHRY, CDR2 SYGVKD. Trimming shortened V by 0 bases and J by 5 bases, and 16 bases separated the two germline ends. The CDR3 sequence is 16 residues long. In DNA form, the CDR3 reads TGTGCCATCAGTGAGTCGACTTTGGGGGGTGCGGAGACCCAGTACTTC. Translating it yields CAISESTLGGAETQYF.

This clonotype occurred a few times. CDR3 sequence reads: CASSPGLAGYYEQYF. The DNA for the CDR3 is TGCGCCAGCAGCCCGGGACTAGCGGGCTACTACGAGCAGTACTTC. The chain links TRBV4-3 to TRBJ2-7; 12 bases agree with TRBD2. The CDR3 loop spans 15 amino acids. Germline CDR1 LGHNA, CDR2 YSLEER. The V and J ends lost 4 bases and 3 bases, in that order; junction bases with no gene match: 4.

This clonotype was observed at least ten times. This chain joins TRBV5-1 and TRBJ2-3, with D tentatively TRBD2 (5 bases). The V end was cut by 0 bases, the J end by 4 bases, with 12 bases between. The CDR3 runs 15 residues. From germline, CDR1 is SGHRS and CDR2 YFSETQ. The CDR3: CASSLVLSGSDTQYF. CDR3 bases: TGCGCCAGCAGCTTGGTGTTGAGCGGTTCAGATACGCAGTATTTT.

The table lists this clonotype with many counts. V and J are TRBV20-1 and TRBJ2-1; TRBD2 aligns across 8 bases. V dropped 2 bases and J dropped 9; count of bases not matched to a gene: 6. The germline gives CDR1 DFQATT, CDR2 SNEGSKA (reference sequence). The CDR3 runs to 13 residues. CDR3 coding DNA: TGCAGTGCTAGACGGGAGGGCCTTAGTGAGCAGTTCTTC. Translated, it gives CSARREGLSEQFF.

This clonotype was seen repeatedly, ten times or more. The chain couples TRBV6-6 to TRBJ2-7; no definite D call. The CDR3 is 13 amino acids. V lost 5 bases, J lost 3 bases, and 11 bases lay in between. Germline lookup yields CDR1 MNHNY and CDR2 SVGAGI (reference sequence). The CDR3 DNA reads as TGTGCCAGCAGTCCCACTAACGGCTACGAGCAGTACTTC. This gives the protein CASSPTNGYEQYF.

This clonotype was seen repeatedly, ten times or more. The chain links TRBV10-3 to TRBJ2-7; D is ambiguous. Trimming took off 8 bases at V and 5 bases at J, with 10 bases between the two ends. In germline, CDR1 is ENHRY, CDR2 SYGVKD. This CDR3 is 11 amino acids long. DNA for the CDR3: TGTGCCATCGGATTTAGGGACGAGCAGTACTTC. It encodes CAIGFRDEQYF.

This clonotype has ten or more counts. The rearrangement links TRBV2 to TRBJ2-2; 8 bases are a match to TRBD1. V lost 6 bases to trimming and J lost 1 base; unmatched junction nucleotides: 7. The CDR3 loop spans 16 amino acids. The V gene's germline CDR1 is SNHLY and CDR2 FYNNEI. CDR3 DNA sequence: TGTGCCAGCAGGCCTAGGGACAGGCGGAACACCGGGGAGCTGTTTTTT. Translated, it gives CASRPRDRRNTGELFF.

Ten or more counts support this clonotype. The CDR3 bases are TGTGCCAGTAGTATAGGGAGCTCCTACAATGAGCAGTTCTTC. This gives the protein CASSIGSSYNEQFF. The rearrangement uses TRBV19 and TRBJ2-1; no clear D. This CDR3 has 14 residues. Trimming took off 1 base at V and 0 bases at J, with 4 bases between the two ends. Per germline, CDR1 LNHDA and CDR2 SQIVND (reference sequence).

In its sample, this clonotype ranks as medium-sized. The chain uses TRBV7-8 and TRBJ2-5; D is uncertain. The CDR3 totals 13 residues. Trimming left V 1 base short and J 0 bases short, with 3 bases between. CDR1 is SGHVS, CDR2 FQNEAQ, per germline. CDR3 loop: CASSLGYQETQYF. As DNA, the CDR3 is TGTGCCAGCAGCTTAGGGTACCAAGAGACCCAGTACTTC.

This clonotype was detected ten times or more. The chain links TRBV20-1 to TRBJ1-6, with 10 bases matching TRBD1. The CDR3 covers 16 residues. Germline loops: CDR1 DFQATT, CDR2 SNEGSKA (reference sequence). V was clipped by 0 bases and J by 10 bases; unmatched bases: 9. The CDR3 loop is CSARDSGTGVRSPLHF. For the CDR3, the DNA is TGCAGTGCTAGAGACTCCGGGACAGGGGTGAGGTCACCCCTCCACTTT.

The sample holds many counts of this clonotype. The chain couples TRBV20-1 to TRBJ2-3; D is possibly TRBD1 or TRBD2 (5 bases each). Trimming cost V 2 bases and J 4 bases, with 22 bases left between them. Per the germline V gene, CDR1 is DFQATT and CDR2 is SNEGSKA (reference sequence). The CDR3 runs to 17 residues. The CDR3 DNA follows: TGCAGTGCTAGATCTCGGGGCCGGTCAATCACCGCAGATACGCAGTATTTT. As protein: CSARSRGRSITADTQYF.

The chain carries TRBV6-2 or TRBV6-3 and TRBJ2-7, with 9 bases lining up with TRBD2. The CDR3 totals 19 residues. J gave up 5 bases and V 0 bases, and 17 bases lay outside the gene matches. Germline CDR1 reads MNHEY; CDR2 reads SVGEGT. CDR3 amino acids: CASSYSSPRRGRAGDEQYF. DNA of the CDR3: TGTGCCAGCAGTTACTCGTCACCTCGGCGCGGGAGGGCCGGTGACGAGCAGTACTTC.

This clonotype was counted between two and nine times. The chain couples TRBV7-2 to TRBJ1-5; the D gene is possibly TRBD1 (6 bases). Per germline, CDR1 SGHTA and CDR2 FQGNSA. The CDR3 has 14 amino acids. V lost 2 bases and J lost 5, with 10 bases in between. In nucleotides, the CDR3 is TGTGCCAGCAGCTTAACAGGGTCGGATCAGCCCCAGCATTTT. Translating it yields CASSLTGSDQPQHF. The full variable domain, completed using reference TRBV7-2 and TRBJ1-5, is GAGVSQSPSNKVTEKGKDVELRCDPISGHTALYWYRQSLGQGLEFLIYFQGNSAPDKSGLPSDRFSAERTGGSVSTLTIQRTQQEDSAVYLCASSLTGSDQPQHFGDGTRLSIL.

This clonotype was observed many times. V usage is TRBV20-1 and J usage is TRBJ2-3; D might be TRBD1 (6 bases). Germline assignment: CDR1 DFQATT and CDR2 SNEGSKA (reference sequence). The ends were cut back, 7 bases at V and 5 bases at J, with 19 bases in the middle. This CDR3 spans 14 amino acids. CDR3 residues: CSVTGTHRGDTQYF. The CDR3 DNA reads TGCAGTGTAACAGGGACCCACCGGGGAGATACGCAGTATTTT.